This T cell receptor (beta chain) came from a study of OX40 agonist ivuxolimab in advanced cancers. Study-level background: Eligibility admitted prior anti-PD-1, anti-PD-L1 or anti-CTLA-4 therapy; about 40% had some. Partial responses were seen in three patients, one with hepatocellular carcinoma and two with cutaneous melanoma. General study findings and limits: Some patients who did not respond also had low normalized T-cell clonal expansion.

Trimming pared 4 bases from V and 4 bases from J, leaving 13 bases between. This CDR3 contains 14 residues. Germline CDR1 and CDR2: MGHRA and YSYEKL. Remarks on this clone: The target antigen is unknown.

Generated by immunoSEQ multiplex PCR, the TCRdb table keeps only in-frame clones and is missing some. This table has about 60,000 clones, about 93% appearing once. The chain is built from TRBV4-1 and TRBJ1-1; D is uncertain. The sequences come from CD4+ or CD8+ T cells sorted from blood, collected in a trial of the OX40 agonist ivuxolimab. The source of this sequence is an adult with an advanced solid tumor such as melanoma, head and neck, liver or kidney cancer. CDR3 nucleotide sequence: TGCGCCAGCAGCCCCAAAGTCTATTTCACTGAAGCTTTCTTT. Encoded protein: CASSPKVYFTEAFF.